This T cell receptor beta chain was sequenced during a study of CD8+CD57+ T cells in acquired aplastic anemia. CDR3 length equals 14 residues. V gave up 4 bases and J gave up 1 base, with 11 bases separating them. Germline-derived CDR1 and CDR2 are MNHEY and SVGEGT. Profiling of TCR beta VDJ combinations and CDR3 sequences used genomic DNA as template. TCRdb reprocessed the reads with MiXCR, giving one entry per CDR3 protein. The sample has more than 40,000 distinct CDR3 sequences; 55% to 75% are singletons. The study's findings and limits: Over 25 CD8+ CDR3 sequences occurred in both the patients and the controls.

This clonotype is medium-sized within its sample. The antigen remains undetermined. The sequenced sample consisted of sorted CD4+, CD8+, or CD8+CD57+ T cells (not recorded which) from PBMCs. The TCR comes from a human donor in good health, serving as a control. This chain connects TRBV6-2 or TRBV6-3 to TRBJ2-7; the D call may be TRBD1 or TRBD2 (5 bases each). The CDR3 sequence is CASSFRDGSYEQYF. The CDR3 DNA reads TGTGCCAGCAGTTTCCGGGACGGATCCTACGAGCAGTACTTC.